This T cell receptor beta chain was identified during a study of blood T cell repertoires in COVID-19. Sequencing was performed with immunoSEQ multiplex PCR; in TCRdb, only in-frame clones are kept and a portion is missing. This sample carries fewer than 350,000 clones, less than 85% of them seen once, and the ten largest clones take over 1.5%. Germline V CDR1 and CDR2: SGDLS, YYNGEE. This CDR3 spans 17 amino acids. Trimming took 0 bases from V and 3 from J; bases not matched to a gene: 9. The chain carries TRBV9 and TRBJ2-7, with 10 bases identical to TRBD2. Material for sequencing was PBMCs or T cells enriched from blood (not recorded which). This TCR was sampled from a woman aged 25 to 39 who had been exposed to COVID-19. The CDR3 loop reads CASSVAASGSSNYEQYF. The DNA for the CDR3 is TGTGCCAGCAGCGTAGCCGCTAGCGGGAGTTCGAACTACGAGCAGTACTTC.